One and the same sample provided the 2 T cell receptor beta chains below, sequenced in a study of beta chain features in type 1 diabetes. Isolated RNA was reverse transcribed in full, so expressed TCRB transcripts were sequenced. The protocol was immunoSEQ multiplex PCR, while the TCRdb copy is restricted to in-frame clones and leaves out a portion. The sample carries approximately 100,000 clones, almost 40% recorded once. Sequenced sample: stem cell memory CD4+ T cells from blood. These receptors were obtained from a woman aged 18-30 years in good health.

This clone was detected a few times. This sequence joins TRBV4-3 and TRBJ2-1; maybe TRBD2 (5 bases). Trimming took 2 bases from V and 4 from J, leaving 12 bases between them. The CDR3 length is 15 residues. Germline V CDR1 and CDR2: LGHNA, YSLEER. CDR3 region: CASSQSTPGYNEQFF. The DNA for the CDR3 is TGCGCCAGCAGCCAAAGCACTCCGGGGTACAATGAGCAGTTCTTC.

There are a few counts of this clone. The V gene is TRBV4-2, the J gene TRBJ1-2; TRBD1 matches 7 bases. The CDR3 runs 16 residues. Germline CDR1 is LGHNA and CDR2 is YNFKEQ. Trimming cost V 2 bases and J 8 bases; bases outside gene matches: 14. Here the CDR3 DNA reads TGTGCCAGCAGCCAACCCTCGCAGACAGGGAGCGGCGGCTACACCTTC. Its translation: CASSQPSQTGSGGYTF.